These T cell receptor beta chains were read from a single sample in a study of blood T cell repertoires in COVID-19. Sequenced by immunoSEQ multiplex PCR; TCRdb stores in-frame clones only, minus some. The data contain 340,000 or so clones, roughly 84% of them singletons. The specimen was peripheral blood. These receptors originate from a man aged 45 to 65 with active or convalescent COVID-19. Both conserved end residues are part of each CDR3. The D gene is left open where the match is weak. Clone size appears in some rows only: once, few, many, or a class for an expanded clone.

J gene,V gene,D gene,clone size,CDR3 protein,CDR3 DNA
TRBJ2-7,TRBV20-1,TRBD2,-,CSAGDYYEQYF,TGCAGTGCCGGGGACTACTACGAGCAGTACTTC
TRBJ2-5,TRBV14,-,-,CASSQVYYRAQETQYF,TGTGCCAGCAGCCAAGTCTATTACAGGGCCCAAGAGACCCAGTACTTC
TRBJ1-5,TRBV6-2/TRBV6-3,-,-,CASSYSSRGISNQPQHF,TGTGCCAGCAGTTACTCTAGCCGGGGGATTAGCAATCAGCCCCAGCATTTT
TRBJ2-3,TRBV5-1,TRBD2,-,CASSLGLVPHTQYF,TGCGCCAGCAGCCTAGGACTAGTTCCACATACGCAGTATTTT
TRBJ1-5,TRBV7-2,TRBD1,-,CASSLRWTGSYSNQPQHF,TGTGCCAGCAGCTTAAGATGGACAGGGTCTTATAGCAATCAGCCCCAGCATTTT
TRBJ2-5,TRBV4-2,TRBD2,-,CASSQGEAGGKETQYF,TGTGCCAGCAGCCAAGGGGAGGCGGGAGGTAAAGAGACCCAGTACTTC
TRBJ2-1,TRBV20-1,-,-,CSASEGEGTDEQFF,TGCAGTGCTAGTGAGGGGGAGGGTACCGATGAGCAGTTCTTC
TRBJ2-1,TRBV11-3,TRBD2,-,CASSSTSGLYNEQFF,TGTGCCAGCAGCTCGACTAGCGGACTCTACAATGAGCAGTTCTTC
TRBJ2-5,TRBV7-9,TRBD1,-,CASSSPQGARETQYF,TGTGCCAGCAGCTCGCCACAGGGGGCGAGAGAGACCCAGTACTTC
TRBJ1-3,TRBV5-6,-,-,CASSISGESGNTIYF,TGTGCCAGCAGCATTTCGGGGGAGTCTGGAAACACCATATATTTT
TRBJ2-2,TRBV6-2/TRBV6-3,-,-,CASSYSAVATTGELFF,TGTGCCAGCAGTTACTCGGCGGTAGCAACCACCGGGGAGCTGTTTTTT
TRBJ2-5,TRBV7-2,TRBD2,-,CASSNQAGLGETQYF,TGTGCCAGCAGCAACCAAGCGGGGTTGGGAGAGACCCAGTACTTC
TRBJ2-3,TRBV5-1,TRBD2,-,CASSLEGRSSGDTQYF,TGCGCCAGCAGCTTGGAGGGGCGGTCTAGCGGAGATACGCAGTATTTT
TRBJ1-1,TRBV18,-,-,CASSPPGGGGAFF,TGTGCCAGCTCACCCCCTGGGGGGGGCGGAGCTTTCTTT
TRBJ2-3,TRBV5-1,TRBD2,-,CASSLGWTSGRNTQYF,TGCGCCAGCAGCTTGGGTTGGACTAGCGGGAGAAATACGCAGTATTTT
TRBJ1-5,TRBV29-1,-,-,CSVGDEFQPQHF,TGCAGCGTTGGAGACGAGTTCCAGCCCCAGCATTTT
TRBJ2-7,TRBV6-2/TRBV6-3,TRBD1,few,CASSRTGSYEQYF,TGTGCCAGCAGCCGGACAGGCTCCTACGAGCAGTACTTC
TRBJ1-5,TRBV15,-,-,CATSTGLPGQPQHF,TGTGCCACCAGCACCGGACTCCCGGGTCAGCCCCAGCATTTT
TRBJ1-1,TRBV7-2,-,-,CASSGQPMNTEAFF,TGTGCCAGCAGCGGACAGCCCATGAACACTGAAGCTTTCTTT
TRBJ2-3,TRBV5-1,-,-,CASSPNRGTGADTQYF,TGCGCCAGCAGCCCCAACAGGGGAACGGGGGCAGATACGCAGTATTTT
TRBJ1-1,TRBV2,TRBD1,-,CASSAALGGGNTEAFF,TGTGCCAGCAGTGCGGCCTTAGGGGGCGGGAACACTGAAGCTTTCTTT
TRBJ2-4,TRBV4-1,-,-,CASSQEWGRSGLNIQYF,TGCGCCAGCAGCCAAGAGTGGGGCAGATCTGGGCTAAACATTCAGTACTTC
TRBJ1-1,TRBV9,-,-,CASSVDGGNTEAFF,TGTGCCAGCAGCGTAGACGGGGGGAACACTGAAGCTTTCTTT
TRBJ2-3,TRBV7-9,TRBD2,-,CASSLEAGVRDTQYF,TGTGCCAGCAGCTTAGAAGCGGGGGTAAGGGATACGCAGTATTTT
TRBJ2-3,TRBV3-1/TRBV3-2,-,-,CASSHRRALGQYF,TGTGCCAGCAGCCACCGCAGGGCCCTCGGGCAGTATTTT
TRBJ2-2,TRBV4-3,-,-,CASSHLPGTPDSGELFF,TGCGCCAGCAGCCACCTCCCCGGGACTCCTGACAGCGGGGAGCTGTTTTTT
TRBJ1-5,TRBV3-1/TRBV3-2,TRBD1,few,CASSLGQGYQPQHF,TGTGCCAGCAGTCTTGGACAGGGCTATCAGCCCCAGCATTTT
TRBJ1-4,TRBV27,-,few,CASSSLRPTNEKLFF,TGTGCCAGCAGCTCCCTCCGTCCAACTAATGAAAAACTGTTTTTT
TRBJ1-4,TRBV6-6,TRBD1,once,CASSGTAEGANEKLFF,TGTGCCAGCAGCGGGACAGCGGAGGGGGCGAATGAAAAACTGTTTTTT
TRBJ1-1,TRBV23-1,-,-,CASSQPRVNTEAFF,TGCGCCAGCAGTCAACCCAGGGTGAACACTGAAGCTTTCTTT
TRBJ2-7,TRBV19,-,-,CASSISTSSNEQYF,TGTGCCAGTAGTATCTCTACTAGCTCCAACGAGCAGTACTTC
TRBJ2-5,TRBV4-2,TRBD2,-,CASSQEGTSGLETQYF,TGTGCCAGCAGCCAAGAGGGCACTAGCGGGCTAGAGACCCAGTACTTC
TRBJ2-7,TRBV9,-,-,CASSAPRPQGSEQYF,TGTGCCAGCAGCGCCCCTAGACCACAGGGTTCCGAGCAGTACTTC
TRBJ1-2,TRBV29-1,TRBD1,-,CSVEVLGQGPYGYTF,TGCAGCGTTGAAGTGCTAGGACAGGGACCTTATGGCTACACCTTC
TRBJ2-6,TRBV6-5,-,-,CASSYSGASGANVLTF,TGTGCCAGCAGTTACTCGGGGGCCTCTGGGGCCAACGTCCTGACTTTC
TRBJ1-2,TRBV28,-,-,CASSYQGLNYGYTF,TGTGCCAGCAGTTATCAGGGTTTGAACTATGGCTACACCTTC
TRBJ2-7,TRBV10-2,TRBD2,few,CASRPGLAIYEQYF,TGCGCCAGCAGACCGGGACTAGCGATTTACGAGCAGTACTTC
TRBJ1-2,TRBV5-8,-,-,CASSPRDALTTLAYGYTF,TGTGCCAGCAGCCCCCGAGACGCTCTTACTACACTCGCCTATGGCTACACCTTC
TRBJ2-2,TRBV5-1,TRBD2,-,CASHRGGRETGELFF,TGCGCCAGCCACCGCGGGGGGCGAGAAACCGGGGAGCTGTTTTTT
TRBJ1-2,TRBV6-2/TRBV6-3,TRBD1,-,CASSYPGTGHYGYTF,TGTGCCAGCAGTTACCCCGGGACAGGGCACTATGGCTACACCTTC
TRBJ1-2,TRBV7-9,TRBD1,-,CASSLEAGGANGYTF,TGTGCCAGCAGCTTAGAGGCAGGGGGCGCCAATGGCTACACCTTC
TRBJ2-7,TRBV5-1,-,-,CASSSFTYSYEQYF,TGCGCCAGCAGCTCTTTCACTTATTCCTACGAGCAGTACTTC
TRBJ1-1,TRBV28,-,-,CASTQGVGLLNTEAFF,TGTGCCAGCACCCAAGGGGTGGGTTTATTGAACACTGAAGCTTTCTTT
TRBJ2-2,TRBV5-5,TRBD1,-,CASSLVSGQYTGELFF,TGTGCCAGCAGCTTGGTTTCGGGACAGTACACCGGGGAGCTGTTTTTT
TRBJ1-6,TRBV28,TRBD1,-,CASSLGDRNSPLHF,TGTGCCAGCAGTTTAGGGGACAGAAATTCACCCCTCCACTTT
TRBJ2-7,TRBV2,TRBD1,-,CASFGDSSYEQYF,TGTGCCAGTTTTGGGGACAGCTCCTACGAGCAGTACTTC
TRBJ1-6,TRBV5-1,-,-,CASSLAGEGMDSPLHF,TGCGCCAGCAGCTTGGCCGGGGAGGGAATGGATTCACCCCTCCACTTT
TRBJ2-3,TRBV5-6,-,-,CASSLDITDTQYF,TGTGCCAGCAGCCTGGACATCACAGATACGCAGTATTTT
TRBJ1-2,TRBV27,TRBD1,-,CASTRTGSYGYTF,TGTGCCAGCACTAGGACAGGGTCCTATGGCTACACCTTC
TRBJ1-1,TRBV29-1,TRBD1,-,CSVKEVTGETEAFF,TGCAGCGTTAAAGAAGTAACAGGGGAAACTGAAGCTTTCTTT